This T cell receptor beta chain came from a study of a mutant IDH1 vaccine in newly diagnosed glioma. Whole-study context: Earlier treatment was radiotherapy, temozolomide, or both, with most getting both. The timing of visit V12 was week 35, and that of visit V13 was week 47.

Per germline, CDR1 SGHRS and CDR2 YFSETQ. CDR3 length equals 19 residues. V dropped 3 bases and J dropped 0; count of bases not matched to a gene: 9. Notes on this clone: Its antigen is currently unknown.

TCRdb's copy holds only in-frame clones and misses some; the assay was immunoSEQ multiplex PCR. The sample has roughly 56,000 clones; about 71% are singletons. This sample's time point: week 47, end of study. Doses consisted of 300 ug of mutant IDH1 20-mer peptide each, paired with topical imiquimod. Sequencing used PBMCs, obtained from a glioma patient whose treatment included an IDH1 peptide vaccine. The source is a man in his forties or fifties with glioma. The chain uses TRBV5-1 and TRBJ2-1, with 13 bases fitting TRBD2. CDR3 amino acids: CASSSPGTSGASSYNEQFF. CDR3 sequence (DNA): TGCGCCAGCAGCTCTCCCGGGACTAGCGGGGCTTCCTCCTACAATGAGCAGTTCTTC.